This TCR beta chain derives from a study of CD8+CD57+ T cells in acquired aplastic anemia. In the study overall: The sorted CD4+ and CD8+ cells yielded an average around 3.4 ug of DNA.

General observations from the study: Approximately 27 CD8+ CDR3 sequences occurred in both the patients and the controls. Patients versus controls showed no significant CD8+ Simpson's diversity difference.

TCR beta VDJ and CDR3 profiling used genomic DNA as template. Each CDR3 protein gets one entry after TCRdb re-called the reads with MiXCR. The sample consists of about 240,000 distinct CDR3 sequences, roughly half of them appearing once. The CDR3 covers 13 residues. Germline-derived CDR1 and CDR2 are SEHNR and FQNEAQ (reference sequence). Trimming took off 2 bases at V and 1 base at J, with 5 bases between the two ends. For sequencing, patients were chosen who had shown expansion of CD8+CD57+ cells by flow cytometry. In its sample, this clonotype was seen many times. Its antigen is unidentified. The gene calls are TRBV7-9 and TRBJ1-1, with D uncertain. This clonotype originated in a human donor with aplastic anemia. Sequences were obtained from sorted CD4+, CD8+, or CD8+CD57+ T cells (not recorded which) from PBMCs. Written as DNA, the CDR3 is TGTGCCAGCAGCTTAAAGTGGAACACTGAAGCTTTCTTT. Translated: CASSLKWNTEAFF. Filled out from reference TRBV7-9 and TRBJ1-1, the complete variable domain reads DTGVSQNPRHKITKRGQNVTFRCDPISEHNRLYWYRQTLGQGPEFLTYFQNEAQLEKSRLLSDRFSAERPKGSFSTLEIQRTEQGDSAMYLCASSLKWNTEAFFGQGTRLTVV.